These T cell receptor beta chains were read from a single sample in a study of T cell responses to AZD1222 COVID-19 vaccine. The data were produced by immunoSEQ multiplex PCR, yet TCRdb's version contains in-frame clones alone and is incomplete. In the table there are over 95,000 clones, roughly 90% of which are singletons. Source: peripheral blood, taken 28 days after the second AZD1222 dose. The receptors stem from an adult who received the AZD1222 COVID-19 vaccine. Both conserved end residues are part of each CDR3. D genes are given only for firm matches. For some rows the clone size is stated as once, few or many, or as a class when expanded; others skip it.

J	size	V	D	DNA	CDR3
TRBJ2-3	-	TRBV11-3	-	TGTGCCAGCAGCTTAGCCGGAGGGCCGGTAGTCACAGATACGCAGTATTTT	CASSLAGGPVVTDTQYF
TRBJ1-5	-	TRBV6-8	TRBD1	TGTGCCAGCACCTCGGACAGGGTGAGCCAGCCCCAGCATTTT	CASTSDRVSQPQHF
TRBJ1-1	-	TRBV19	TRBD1	TGTGCCAGTAGTCGACGACAGGGAACTTTCTTT	CASSRRQGTFF
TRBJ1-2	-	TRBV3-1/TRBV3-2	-	TGTGCCAGCAGCCAAGTAACAGGCGATGGCTACACCTTC	CASSQVTGDGYTF
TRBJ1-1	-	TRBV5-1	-	TGCGCCAGCAGCTGGGATCAGGTTAACACTGAAGCTTTCTTT	CASSWDQVNTEAFF
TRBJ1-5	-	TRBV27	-	TGTGCCAGCAGTTTATCGCCGGCATTTAGCAATCAGCCCCAGCATTTT	CASSLSPAFSNQPQHF
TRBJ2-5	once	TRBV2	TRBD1	TGTGCCAGCAGTCGGGACAGGGACGAGACCCAGTACTTC	CASSRDRDETQYF
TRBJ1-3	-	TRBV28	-	TGTGCCAGCAGTGGGCTGGTCTTCTCTGGAAACACCATATATTTT	CASSGLVFSGNTIYF
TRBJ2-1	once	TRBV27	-	TGTGCCAGCAGTTTATCCTCGAATGGTGAGCAGTTCTTC	CASSLSSNGEQFF
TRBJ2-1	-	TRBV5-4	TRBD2	TGTGCCAGCAGCTTCATCGGGAGGCGGTACAATGAGCAGTTCTTC	CASSFIGRRYNEQFF
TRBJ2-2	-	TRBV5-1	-	TGCGCCAGCAATTTAGGGGCGATGAACACCGGGGAGCTGTTTTTT	CASNLGAMNTGELFF
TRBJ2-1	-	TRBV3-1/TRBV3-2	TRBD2	TGTGCCAGCAGCCAGATGGGGGGGATCCCCTCCAATGAGCAGTTCTTC	CASSQMGGIPSNEQFF
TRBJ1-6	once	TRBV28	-	TGTGCCAGCAGTTTTGGGGACAACTATAATTCACCCCTCCACTTT	CASSFGDNYNSPLHF
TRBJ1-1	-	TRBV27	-	TGTGCCAGCAGTTTACTAGGCGGGAGCACTGAAGCTTTCTTT	CASSLLGGSTEAFF
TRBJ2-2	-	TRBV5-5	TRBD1	TGTGCCAGCAGCTTGGCCGGGACAGTAAGAACCGGGGAGCTGTTTTTT	CASSLAGTVRTGELFF
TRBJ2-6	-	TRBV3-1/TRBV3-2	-	TGTGCCAGCAGCACCAGACAGATGAAGCTCTCTGGGGCCAACGTCCTGACTTTC	CASSTRQMKLSGANVLTF
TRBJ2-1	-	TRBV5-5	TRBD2	TGTGCCAGCAGCTTGGCCCCTTCTACTAGCGGGAGGGGTGAGCAGTTCTTC	CASSLAPSTSGRGEQFF
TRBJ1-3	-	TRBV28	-	TGTGCCAGCAGTTTTCAAAAGGGGGGGACTGGAAACACCATATATTTT	CASSFQKGGTGNTIYF
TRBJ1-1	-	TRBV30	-	TGTGCCTGGAGTTATAGACAACCGAACACTGAAGCTTTCTTT	CAWSYRQPNTEAFF
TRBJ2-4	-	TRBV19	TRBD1	TGTGCCAGTAGCCCGTGGGACAGCCAAAACATTCAGTACTTC	CASSPWDSQNIQYF
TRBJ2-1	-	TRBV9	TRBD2	TGTGCCAGCAGCGCGACTAGCGGTTACAATGAGCAGTTCTTC	CASSATSGYNEQFF
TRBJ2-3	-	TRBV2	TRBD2	TGTGCCAGCAGTGCTTTCGGGACGGGAGGGGATACGCAGTATTTT	CASSAFGTGGDTQYF
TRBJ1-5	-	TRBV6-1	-	TGTGCCAGCAGTGAAATGGTATCGGGAAATCAGCCCCAGCATTTT	CASSEMVSGNQPQHF
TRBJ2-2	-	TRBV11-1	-	TGTGCCAGCAGCCGATCGGTTAGGGCCGCCGGGGAGCTGTTTTTT	CASSRSVRAAGELFF
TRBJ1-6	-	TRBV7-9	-	TGTGCCAGCAGCTTAAACGGCCTTACTGGGTCACCCCTCCACTTT	CASSLNGLTGSPLHF
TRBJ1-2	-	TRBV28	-	TGTGCCAGCCTAACCGGGGCAATCTATGGCTACACCTTC	CASLTGAIYGYTF
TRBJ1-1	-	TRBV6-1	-	TGTGCCAGCAGTGAAGCGGTCGGCAGGGGGAACACTGAAGCTTTCTTT	CASSEAVGRGNTEAFF
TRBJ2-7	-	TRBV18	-	TGTGCCAGCTCACCAAGTGTAGGAATTGGGTACGAGCAGTACTTC	CASSPSVGIGYEQYF
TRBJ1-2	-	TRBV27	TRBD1	TGTGCCAGCAGGACAGGGGGCAATGGCTACACCTTC	CASRTGGNGYTF
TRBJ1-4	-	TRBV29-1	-	TGCAGCGGACGACTGGGAGGTGGCGAAAAACTGTTTTTT	CSGRLGGGEKLFF
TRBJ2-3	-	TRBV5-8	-	TGTGCCAGCAGCCGCCGGGGGGCGCTATCTAGCACAGATACGCAGTATTTT	CASSRRGALSSTDTQYF
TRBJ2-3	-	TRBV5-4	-	TGTGCCAGCAGCTCCGGACAGGCCAAAGGAGGGGCAGATACGCAGTATTTT	CASSSGQAKGGADTQYF
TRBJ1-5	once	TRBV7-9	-	TGTGCCAGCAGCTTATTAGTCAATCAGCCCCAGCATTTT	CASSLLVNQPQHF
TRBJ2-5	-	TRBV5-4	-	TGTGCCAGCAGCTCCATGACCCGTTCCCAAGAGACCCAGTACTTC	CASSSMTRSQETQYF
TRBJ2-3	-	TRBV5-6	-	TGTGCCAGCAGCCCCGATTTAGGCGCGCGCACAGATACGCAGTATTTT	CASSPDLGARTDTQYF
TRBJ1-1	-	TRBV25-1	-	TGTGCCAGCAGTGAATATGGGGGCGTAACTGAAGCTTTCTTT	CASSEYGGVTEAFF
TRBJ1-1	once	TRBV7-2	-	TGTGCCAGCAGCTTAATGGACGCCGGTGAAGCTTTCTTT	CASSLMDAGEAFF
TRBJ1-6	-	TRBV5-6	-	TGTGCCAGCAGCTTGGAGGCCAATTCACCCCTCCACTTT	CASSLEANSPLHF
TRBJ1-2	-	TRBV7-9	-	TGTGCCAGCAGCCCCGGGGGGGTGGATGGCTACACCTTC	CASSPGGVDGYTF
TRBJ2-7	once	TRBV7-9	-	TGTGCCAGCAGCTTAGAGGCAGGGTTCGTATCGGGGCAGTACTTC	CASSLEAGFVSGQYF
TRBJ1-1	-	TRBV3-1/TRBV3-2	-	TGTGCCAGCACCCAAAATCACGGGAACACTGAAGCTTTCTTT	CASTQNHGNTEAFF
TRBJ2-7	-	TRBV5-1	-	TGCGCCAGCAGCTTGTCCCAGGGAATCGACGACGAGCAGTACTTC	CASSLSQGIDDEQYF
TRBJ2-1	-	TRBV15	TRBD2	TGTGCCACCAGCAGCCTTGGGGCTAGCGGACACAATGAGCAGTTCTTC	CATSSLGASGHNEQFF
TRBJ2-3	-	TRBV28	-	TGTGCCAGCCGCTGGGGCAGGCACACAGATACGCAGTATTTT	CASRWGRHTDTQYF
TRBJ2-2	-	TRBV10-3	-	TGTGCCATCAGCAGACTAGAATCCGGGGAGCTGTTTTTT	CAISRLESGELFF
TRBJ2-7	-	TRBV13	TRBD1	TGTGCCAGCAGCTATACAGGGGGCCGGTACGAGCAGTACTTC	CASSYTGGRYEQYF
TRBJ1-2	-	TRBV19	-	TGTGCCAGTAGTCTCCGGGCTACCCCCTCTTATGGCTACACCTTC	CASSLRATPSYGYTF
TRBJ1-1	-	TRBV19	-	TGTGCCAGTAGTAAGAACAGGGTTTCGAACACTGAAGCTTTCTTT	CASSKNRVSNTEAFF
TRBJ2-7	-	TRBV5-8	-	TGTGCCAGCAGCTTTTACGGGATAACCTACGAGCAGTACTTC	CASSFYGITYEQYF
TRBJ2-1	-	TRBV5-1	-	TGCGCCAGCAGCCCCTTTCGATCAGGGAATGAGCAGTTCTTC	CASSPFRSGNEQFF